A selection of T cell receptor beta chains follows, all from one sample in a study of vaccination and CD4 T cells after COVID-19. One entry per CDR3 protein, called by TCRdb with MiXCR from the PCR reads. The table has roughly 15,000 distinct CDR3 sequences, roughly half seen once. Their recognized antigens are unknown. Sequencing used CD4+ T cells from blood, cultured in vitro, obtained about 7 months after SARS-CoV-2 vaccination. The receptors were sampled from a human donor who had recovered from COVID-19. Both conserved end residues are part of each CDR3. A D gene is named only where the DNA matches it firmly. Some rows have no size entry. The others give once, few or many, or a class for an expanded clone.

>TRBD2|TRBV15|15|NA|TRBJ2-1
CATSSNRAGVNEQFF
TGTGCCACCAGCAGCAATCGAGCGGGAGTTAATGAGCAGTTCTTC
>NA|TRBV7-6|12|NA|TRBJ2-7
CASAGQSYEQYF
TGTGCCAGCGCGGGACAGTCCTACGAGCAGTACTTC
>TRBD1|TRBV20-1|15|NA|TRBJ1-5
CSAEVQGAWNQPQHF
TGCAGTGCGGAGGTCCAGGGGGCTTGGAATCAGCCCCAGCATTTT
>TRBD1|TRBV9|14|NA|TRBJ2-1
CASSKGQDYNEQFF
TGTGCCAGCAGCAAGGGACAGGACTACAATGAGCAGTTCTTC
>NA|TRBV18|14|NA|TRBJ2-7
CASSPRSNSYEQYF
TGTGCCAGCTCACCTAGGAGCAACTCCTACGAGCAGTACTTC
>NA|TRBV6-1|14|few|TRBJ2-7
CASRPTGEAYEQYF
TGTGCCAGCAGACCCACAGGGGAGGCCTACGAGCAGTACTTC
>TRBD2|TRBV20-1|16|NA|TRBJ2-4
CSATPPGLVAKNIQYF
TGCAGTGCTACCCCCCCCGGACTAGTGGCCAAAAACATTCAGTACTTC
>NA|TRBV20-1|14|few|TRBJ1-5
CSAGDGGTEQPQHF
TGCAGTGCCGGGGACGGCGGCACTGAGCAGCCCCAGCATTTT
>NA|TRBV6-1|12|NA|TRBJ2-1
CASSEKGNEQFF
TGTGCCAGCAGTGAAAAAGGGAATGAGCAGTTCTTC
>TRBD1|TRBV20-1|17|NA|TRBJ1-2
CSAPNMGAGQGYHGYTF
TGCAGTGCTCCTAACATGGGTGCGGGACAGGGATACCATGGCTACACCTTC
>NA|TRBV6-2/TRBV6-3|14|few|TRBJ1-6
CASSYRRAHSPLHF
TGTGCCAGCAGCTACCGACGGGCCCATTCACCCCTCCACTTT
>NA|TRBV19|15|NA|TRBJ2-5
CASSMGPGFQETQYF
TGTGCCAGTAGTATGGGACCCGGGTTCCAAGAGACCCAGTACTTC
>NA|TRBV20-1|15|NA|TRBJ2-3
CSARELGASTDTQYF
TGCAGTGCTAGAGAGTTAGGGGCCAGCACAGATACGCAGTATTTT
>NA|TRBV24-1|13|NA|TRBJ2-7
CATSDPITYGQYF
TGTGCCACCAGTGATCCGATAACCTACGGGCAGTACTTC
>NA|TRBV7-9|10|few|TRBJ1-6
CASGNSPLHF
TGTGCCAGCGGAAATTCACCCCTCCACTTT
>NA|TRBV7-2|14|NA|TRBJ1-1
CASSLGGTNTEAFF
TGTGCCAGCAGCTTAGGAGGGACGAACACTGAAGCTTTCTTT